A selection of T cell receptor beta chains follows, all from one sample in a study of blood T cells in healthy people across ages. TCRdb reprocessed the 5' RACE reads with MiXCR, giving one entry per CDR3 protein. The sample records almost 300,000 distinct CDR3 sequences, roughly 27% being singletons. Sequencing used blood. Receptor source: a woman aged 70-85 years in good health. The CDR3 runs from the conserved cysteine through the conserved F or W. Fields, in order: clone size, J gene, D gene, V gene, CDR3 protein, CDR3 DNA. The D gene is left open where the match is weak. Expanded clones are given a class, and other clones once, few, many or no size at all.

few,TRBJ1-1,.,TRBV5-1,CASSLDGGFGTEAFF,TGCGCCAGCAGCTTGGACGGGGGGTTTGGCACTGAAGCTTTCTTT
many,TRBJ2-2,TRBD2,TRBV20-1,CSASPGRAQLFF,TGCAGTGCTAGCCCCGGGAGGGCCCAGCTGTTTTTT
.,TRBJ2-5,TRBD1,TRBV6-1,CASSEDYQTGSARKTQYF,TGTGCCAGCAGTGAAGACTATCAGACAGGGTCGGCCCGGAAGACCCAGTACTTC
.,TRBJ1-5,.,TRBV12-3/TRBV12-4,CASSYTLGGNDQPQHF,TGTGCCAGCAGCTATACTTTGGGGGGCAACGATCAGCCCCAGCATTTT
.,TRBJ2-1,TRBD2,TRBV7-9,CASSPLLALTSYNEQFF,TGTGCCAGCAGCCCCCTACTAGCGCTGACCTCCTACAATGAGCAGTTCTTC
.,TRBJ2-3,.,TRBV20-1,CSARHGVSTDTQYF,TGCAGTGCTAGGCACGGAGTATCCACAGATACGCAGTATTTT
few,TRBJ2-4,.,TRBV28,CASSFQSRENIQYF,TGTGCCAGCAGTTTTCAGTCTAGGGAAAACATTCAGTACTTC
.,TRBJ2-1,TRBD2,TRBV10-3,CATGLAGYNEQFF,TGTGCCACGGGACTAGCGGGTTACAATGAGCAGTTCTTC
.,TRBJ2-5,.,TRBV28,CASSMVQETQYF,TGTGCCAGCAGCATGGTCCAAGAGACCCAGTACTTC
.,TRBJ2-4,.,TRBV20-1,CSAGVISAKNIQYF,TGCAGTGCGGGAGTGATCTCAGCCAAAAACATTCAGTACTTC
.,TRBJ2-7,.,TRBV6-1,CASSGIGALGSHEQYF,TGTGCCAGCAGTGGGATTGGGGCCCTTGGGAGCCACGAGCAGTACTTC
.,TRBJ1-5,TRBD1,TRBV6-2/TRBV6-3,CASSYGTVLSNQPQHF,TGTGCCAGCAGTTACGGGACAGTTCTAAGCAATCAGCCCCAGCATTTT
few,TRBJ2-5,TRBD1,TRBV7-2,CASSLRGFRGQETQYF,TGTGCCAGCAGCCTTAGAGGATTCAGGGGGCAAGAGACCCAGTACTTC
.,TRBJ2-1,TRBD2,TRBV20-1,CSARATSGRFYNEQFF,TGCAGTGCTAGAGCGACTAGCGGGAGATTCTACAATGAGCAGTTCTTC
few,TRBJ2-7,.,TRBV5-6,CASSRRQAPYEQYF,TGTGCCAGCAGCCGGCGACAGGCTCCCTACGAGCAGTACTTC
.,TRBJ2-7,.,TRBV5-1,CASSLGGEVSYEQYF,TGCGCCAGCAGCTTGGGCGGAGAAGTCTCCTACGAGCAGTACTTC
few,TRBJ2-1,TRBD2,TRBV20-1,CSARVKKTGTSGKSSYNEQFF,TGCAGTGCTAGAGTTAAGAAAACCGGGACTAGCGGGAAAAGTTCCTACAATGAGCAGTTCTTC
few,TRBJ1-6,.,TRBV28,CASSPGTSRSPLHF,TGTGCCAGCAGTCCCGGTACCTCCCGATCGCCCCTCCACTTT
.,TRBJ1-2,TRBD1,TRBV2,CASSKGTGGGYGYTF,TGTGCCAGCAGTAAGGGGACAGGAGGAGGGTATGGCTACACCTTC
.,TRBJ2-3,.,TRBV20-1,CSAWGGADTQYF,TGCAGTGCCTGGGGGGGCGCAGATACGCAGTATTTT
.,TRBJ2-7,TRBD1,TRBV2,CASILPGQGFFMTYEQYF,TGTGCCAGCATTCTTCCGGGACAGGGGTTTTTTATGACCTACGAGCAGTACTTC
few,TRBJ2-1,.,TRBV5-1,CASSLPGTSNEQLF,TGCGCCAGCAGCTTGCCGGGGACAAGCAATGAGCAGCTCTTC
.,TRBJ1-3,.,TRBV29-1,CSVEDAAAGNTIYF,TGCAGCGTTGAAGATGCGGCAGCTGGAAACACCATATATTTT
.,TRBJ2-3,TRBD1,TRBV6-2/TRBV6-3,CASSSLPGQGPDTQYF,TGTGCCAGCAGTTCGCTCCCGGGACAGGGGCCAGATACGCAGTATTTT
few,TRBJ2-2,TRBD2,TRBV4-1,CASSHPGTSANTGELFF,TGCGCCAGCAGCCACCCCGGGACTAGCGCAAACACCGGGGAGCTGTTTTTT
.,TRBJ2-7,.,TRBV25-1,CASRKAGSSYEQYF,TGTGCCAGCAGGAAGGCAGGTAGCTCCTACGAGCAGTACTTC
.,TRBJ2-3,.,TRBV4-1,CASSQGEVDTQYF,TGCGCCAGCAGCCAAGGGGAGGTGGATACGCAGTATTTT
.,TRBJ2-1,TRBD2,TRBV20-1,CSAETGLVSNEQFF,TGCAGTGCCGAAACGGGACTAGTCTCCAACGAGCAGTTCTTC
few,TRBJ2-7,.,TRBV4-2,CASSQGTDSEQYF,TGTGCCAGCAGCCAAGGTACAGATTCAGAGCAGTACTTC